This T cell receptor gamma chain appears in the sequencing data of a study of gamma delta lymphoproliferative disorders and STAT genes. Whole-study context: The LymphoTrack Dx TCRG Assay amplified gamma chains from at least 50 ng of genomic DNA. Study-wide points: Delta repertoires did not separate groups, but patient gamma repertoires clustered apart.

TCRdb re-called clones from the multiplex PCR reads using CATT. The sample carries about 4,100 gamma-chain clones, roughly 7% recorded once. This clone was detected many times. Its antigen is undetermined. Genomic DNA from isolated PBMCs served as the sequencing template. CDR1 and CDR2 from the germline V gene are EGSNGY and YDSYNSKV. This CDR3 comprises 10 residues. There is no J gene call, but TRGV2 is given as the V gene. This receptor was taken from a human donor in good health. The sequencing input was blood. CDR3 in DNA: TGTGCCACCTGGGACGGCCCGCGGCTCTTT. Translating it yields CATWDGPRLF.